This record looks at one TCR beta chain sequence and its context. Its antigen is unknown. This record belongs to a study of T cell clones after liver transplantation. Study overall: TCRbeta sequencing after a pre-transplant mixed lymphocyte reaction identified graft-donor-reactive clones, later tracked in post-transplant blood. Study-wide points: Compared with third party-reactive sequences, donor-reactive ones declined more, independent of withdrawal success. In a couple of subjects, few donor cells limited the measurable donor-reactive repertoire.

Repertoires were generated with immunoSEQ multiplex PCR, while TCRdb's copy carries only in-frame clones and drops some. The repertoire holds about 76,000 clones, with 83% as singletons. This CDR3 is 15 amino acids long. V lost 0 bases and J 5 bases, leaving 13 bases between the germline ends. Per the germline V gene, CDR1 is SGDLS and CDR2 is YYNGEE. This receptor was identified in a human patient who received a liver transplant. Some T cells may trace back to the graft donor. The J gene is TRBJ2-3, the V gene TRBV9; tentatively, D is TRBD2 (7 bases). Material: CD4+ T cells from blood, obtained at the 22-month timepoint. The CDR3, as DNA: TGTGCCAGCAGCGTAGTAGGGGGGGATGGAGATACGCAGTATTTT. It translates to CASSVVGGDGDTQYF. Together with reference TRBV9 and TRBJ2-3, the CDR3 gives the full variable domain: DSGVTQTPKHLITATGQRVTLRCSPRSGDLSVYWYQQSLDQGLQFLIQYYNGEERAKGNILERFSAQQFPDLHSELNLSSLELGDSALYFCASSVVGGDGDTQYFGPGTRLTVL.